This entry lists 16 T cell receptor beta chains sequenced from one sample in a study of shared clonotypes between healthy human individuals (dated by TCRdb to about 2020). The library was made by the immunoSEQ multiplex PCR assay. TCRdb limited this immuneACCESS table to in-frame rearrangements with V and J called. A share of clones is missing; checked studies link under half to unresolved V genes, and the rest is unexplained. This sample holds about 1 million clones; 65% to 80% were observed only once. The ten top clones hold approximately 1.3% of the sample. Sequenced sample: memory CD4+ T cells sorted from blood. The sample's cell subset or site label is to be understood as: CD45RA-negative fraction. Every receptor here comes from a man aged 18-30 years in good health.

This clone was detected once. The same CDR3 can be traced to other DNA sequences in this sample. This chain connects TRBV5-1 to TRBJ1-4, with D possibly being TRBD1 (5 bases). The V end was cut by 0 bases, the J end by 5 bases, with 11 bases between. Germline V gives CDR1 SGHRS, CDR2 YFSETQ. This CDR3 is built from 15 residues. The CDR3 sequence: CASSLAGTENEKLFF. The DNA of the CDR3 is TGCGCCAGCAGCTTGGCGGGGACGGAGAATGAAAAACTGTTTTTT.

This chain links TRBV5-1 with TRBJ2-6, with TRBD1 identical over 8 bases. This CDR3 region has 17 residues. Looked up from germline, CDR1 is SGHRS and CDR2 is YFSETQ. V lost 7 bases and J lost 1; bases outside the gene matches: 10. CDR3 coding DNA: TGCGCCAGCGAGACCGGGACAGGACCTTCTGGGGCCAACGTCCTGACTTTC. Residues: CASETGTGPSGANVLTF.

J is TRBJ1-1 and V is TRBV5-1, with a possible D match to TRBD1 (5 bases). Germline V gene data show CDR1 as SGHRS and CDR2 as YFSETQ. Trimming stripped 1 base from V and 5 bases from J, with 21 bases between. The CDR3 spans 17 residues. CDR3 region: CASSLNAAGDSQTEAFF. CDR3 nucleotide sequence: TGCGCCAGCAGCTTGAATGCCGCGGGGGATTCGCAAACTGAAGCTTTCTTT.

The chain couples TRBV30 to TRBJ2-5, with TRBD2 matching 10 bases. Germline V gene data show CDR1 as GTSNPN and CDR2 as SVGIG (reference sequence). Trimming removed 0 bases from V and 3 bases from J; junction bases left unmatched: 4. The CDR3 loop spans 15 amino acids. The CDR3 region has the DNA TGTGCCTGGAGTGTAGCGGGAGGGGGTAAAGAGACCCAGTACTTC. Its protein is CAWSVAGGGKETQYF. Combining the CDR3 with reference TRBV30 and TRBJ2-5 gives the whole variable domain SQTIHQWPATLVQPVGSPLSLECTVEGTSNPNLYWYRQAAGRGLQLLFYSVGIGQISSEVPQNLSASRPQDRQFILSSKKLLLSDSGFYLCAWSVAGGGKETQYFGPGTRLLVL.

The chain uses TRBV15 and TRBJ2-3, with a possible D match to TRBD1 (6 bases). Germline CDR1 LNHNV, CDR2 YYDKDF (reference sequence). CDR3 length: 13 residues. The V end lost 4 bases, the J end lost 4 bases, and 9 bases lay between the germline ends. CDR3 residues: CATSNQGPDTQYF. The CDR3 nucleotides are TGTGCCACCAGCAACCAGGGGCCAGATACGCAGTATTTT.

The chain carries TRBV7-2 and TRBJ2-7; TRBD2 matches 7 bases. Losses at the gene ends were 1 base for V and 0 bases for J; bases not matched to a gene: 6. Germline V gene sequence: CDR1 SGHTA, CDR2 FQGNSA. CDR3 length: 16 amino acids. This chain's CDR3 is CASSLDLAGSSYEQYF. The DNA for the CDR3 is TGTGCCAGCAGCTTAGACTTAGCGGGTAGCTCCTACGAGCAGTACTTC. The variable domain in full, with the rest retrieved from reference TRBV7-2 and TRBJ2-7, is GAGVSQSPSNKVTEKGKDVELRCDPISGHTALYWYRQSLGQGLEFLIYFQGNSAPDKSGLPSDRFSAERTGGSVSTLTIQRTQQEDSAVYLCASSLDLAGSSYEQYFGPGTRLTVT.

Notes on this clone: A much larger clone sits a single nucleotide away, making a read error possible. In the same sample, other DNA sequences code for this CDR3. The CDR3 region has the DNA TGTGCCAGCAGCCAAGGTGAGGCCCTAGCCTACGAGCAGTACTTC. Amino acids: CASSQGEALAYEQYF. V and J are TRBV4-2 and TRBJ2-7; no clear D. Trimming took 1 base from V and 2 from J, leaving 12 bases between them. The CDR3 has 15 amino acids. Germline V gene sequence: CDR1 LGHNA, CDR2 YNFKEQ.

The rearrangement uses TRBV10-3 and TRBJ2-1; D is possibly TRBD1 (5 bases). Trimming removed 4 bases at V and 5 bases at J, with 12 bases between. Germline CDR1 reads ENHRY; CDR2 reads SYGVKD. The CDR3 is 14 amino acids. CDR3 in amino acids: CAISGGARDNEQFF. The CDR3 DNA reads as TGTGCCATCAGTGGGGGCGCTAGGGACAATGAGCAGTTCTTC.

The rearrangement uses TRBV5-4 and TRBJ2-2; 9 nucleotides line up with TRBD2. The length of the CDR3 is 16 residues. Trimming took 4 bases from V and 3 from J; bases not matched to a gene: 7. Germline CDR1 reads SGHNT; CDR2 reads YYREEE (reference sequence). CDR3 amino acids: CASSQISGGYTGELFF. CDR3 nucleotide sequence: TGTGCCAGCAGCCAAATTAGCGGGGGCTACACCGGGGAGCTGTTTTTT.

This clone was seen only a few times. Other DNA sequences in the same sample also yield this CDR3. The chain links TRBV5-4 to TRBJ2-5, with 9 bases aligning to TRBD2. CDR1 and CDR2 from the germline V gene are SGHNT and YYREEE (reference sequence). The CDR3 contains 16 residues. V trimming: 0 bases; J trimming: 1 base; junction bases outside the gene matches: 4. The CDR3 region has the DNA TGTGCCAGCAGCTTGGTCAGCGGGGGGTTCCAAGAGACCCAGTACTTC. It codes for CASSLVSGGFQETQYF.

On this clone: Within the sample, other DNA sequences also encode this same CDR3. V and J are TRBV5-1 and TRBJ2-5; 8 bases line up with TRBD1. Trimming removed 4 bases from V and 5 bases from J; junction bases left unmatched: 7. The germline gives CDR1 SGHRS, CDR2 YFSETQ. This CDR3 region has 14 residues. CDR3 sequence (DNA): TGCGCCAGCAGCCCATCAGGGGGCGGCGAGACCCAGTACTTC. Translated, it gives CASSPSGGGETQYF.

CDR3 bases: TGTGCCATCAGTGAGTCGTCGGGGGCCTACGAGCAGTACTTC. As protein: CAISESSGAYEQYF. The chain combines TRBV10-3 with TRBJ2-7; possibly TRBD2 for D (6 bases). This CDR3 comprises 14 residues. Looked up from germline, CDR1 is ENHRY and CDR2 is SYGVKD. The V gene lost 0 bases and the J gene lost 2 bases, with 8 bases spanning the gap.

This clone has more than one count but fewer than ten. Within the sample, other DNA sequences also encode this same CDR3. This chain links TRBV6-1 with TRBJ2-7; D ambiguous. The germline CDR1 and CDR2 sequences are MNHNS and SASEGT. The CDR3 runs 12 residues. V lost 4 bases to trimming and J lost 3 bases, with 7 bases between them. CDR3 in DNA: TGTGCCAGCAGTGCCAGTGGCTACGAGCAGTACTTC. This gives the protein CASSASGYEQYF.

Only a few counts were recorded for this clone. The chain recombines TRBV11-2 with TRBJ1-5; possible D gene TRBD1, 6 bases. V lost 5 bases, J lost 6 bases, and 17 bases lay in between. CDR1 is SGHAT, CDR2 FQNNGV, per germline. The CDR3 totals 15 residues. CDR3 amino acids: CASSPGVGQSQPQHF. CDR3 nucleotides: TGTGCCAGCAGCCCAGGGGTGGGACAAAGTCAGCCCCAGCATTTT.

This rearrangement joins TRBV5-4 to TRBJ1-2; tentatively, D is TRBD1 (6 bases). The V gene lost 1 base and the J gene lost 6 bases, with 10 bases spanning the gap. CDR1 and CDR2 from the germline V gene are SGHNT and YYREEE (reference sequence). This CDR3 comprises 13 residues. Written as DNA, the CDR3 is TGTGCCAGCAGCTTGACAGGGATGGATGGCTACACCTTC. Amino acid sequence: CASSLTGMDGYTF.

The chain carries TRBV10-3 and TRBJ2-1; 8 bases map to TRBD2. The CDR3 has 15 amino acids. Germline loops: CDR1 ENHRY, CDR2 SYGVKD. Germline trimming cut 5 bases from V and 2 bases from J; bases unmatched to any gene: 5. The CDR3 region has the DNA TGTGCCATCAGTTCTACTAGCGGAGCCTACAATGAGCAGTTCTTC. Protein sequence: CAISSTSGAYNEQFF.